This T cell receptor beta chain came from a study of Graves' ophthalmopathy and Graves' hyperthyroidism. Germline CDR1 is SNHLY and CDR2 is FYNNEI. V dropped 5 bases and J dropped 5 bases, with 16 bases sitting between them. The CDR3 sequence is 15 residues long. TCR beta CDR3 amplification used RNA transcripts. The library came from an HTBI-primed first-round RT-PCR and a second-round multiplex PCR. From the multiplex PCR reads, TCRdb called clonotypes with MiXCR, one entry per CDR3 protein. The sample yields about 1.1 million distinct CDR3 sequences, about two fifths seen once. Only a few counts were recorded for this clonotype. Its antigen is still unknown. Study results and limitations: Detected in blood as well were most expanded thyroid clonotypes with frequency above 0.001.

The V gene is TRBV2, the J gene TRBJ1-5; TRBD1 might be the D (5 bases). This TCR was recovered from an adult man with Graves' hyperthyroidism. Sequenced input: peripheral blood or thyroid tissue (not recorded which). This chain's CDR3 is CASSLGWGRDQPQHF. In nucleotides, the CDR3 is TGTGCCAGCAGTCTGGGCTGGGGGAGGGATCAGCCCCAGCATTTT.